A selection of T cell receptor beta chains follows, all from one sample in a study of blood T cells in healthy people across ages. Each CDR3 protein gets one entry after TCRdb re-called the 5' RACE reads with MiXCR. The sample lists about 730,000 distinct CDR3 sequences; 35% to 45% were seen once. The sample taken for sequencing was blood. All receptors derive from a woman aged 60-75 years in good health. The CDR3 runs from the conserved cysteine through the conserved F or W. The D gene is left open where the match is weak. Clone size appears in some rows only: once, few, many, or a class for an expanded clone.

clone size | D gene | J gene | V gene | CDR3 protein | CDR3 DNA
- | TRBD2 | TRBJ2-3 | TRBV20-1 | CSAGQRGELDTQYF | TGCAGTGCGGGTCAGCGGGGGGAATTAGATACGCAGTATTTT
- | - | TRBJ2-1 | TRBV20-1 | CSARDNNEQFF | TGCAGTGCTAGAGATAACAATGAGCAGTTCTTC
once | TRBD1 | TRBJ2-7 | TRBV6-5 | CASSGPGTGFEQYF | TGTGCCAGCAGTGGTCCCGGGACAGGGTTCGAGCAGTACTTC
- | TRBD1 | TRBJ2-7 | TRBV4-3 | CASSQGSDRAWGSYEQYF | TGCGCCAGCAGCCAAGGATCGGACAGGGCTTGGGGCTCCTACGAGCAGTACTTC
- | - | TRBJ1-4 | TRBV25-1 | CASSSRPPVKLFF | TGTGCCAGCAGTTCCCGCCCCCCTGTAAAACTGTTTTTT
- | TRBD2 | TRBJ2-5 | TRBV29-1 | CSLRGQAGETQYF | TGCAGCCTTCGTGGCCAAGCGGGGGAGACCCAGTACTTC
- | TRBD2 | TRBJ2-5 | TRBV10-3 | CAISDGLAGSQETQYF | TGTGCCATCAGTGACGGGCTAGCGGGGTCGCAAGAGACCCAGTACTTC
many | - | TRBJ2-1 | TRBV20-1 | CSAEREAGYNEQFF | TGCAGTGCGGAAAGGGAGGCGGGCTACAATGAGCAGTTCTTC
- | TRBD2 | TRBJ2-7 | TRBV6-5 | CASSHSRLAGVYEQYF | TGTGCCAGCAGTCACTCGAGGCTAGCGGGAGTCTACGAGCAGTACTTC
- | - | TRBJ1-5 | TRBV29-1 | CSVGEVGDQPQHF | TGCAGCGTTGGCGAGGTGGGAGATCAGCCCCAGCATTTT
- | - | TRBJ1-1 | TRBV28 | CASGGGGPVTEAFF | TGTGCCAGCGGTGGCGGAGGACCGGTCACTGAAGCTTTCTTT
- | - | TRBJ2-2 | TRBV7-9 | CASSLVSLGNTGELFF | TGTGCCAGCAGCTTAGTATCACTTGGGAACACCGGGGAGCTGTTTTTT
- | - | TRBJ2-5 | TRBV3-1 | CASSDQDRPGDEQYF | TGTGCCAGCAGCGACCAGGACAGGCCGGGGGATGAGCAGTACTTC
many | TRBD1 | TRBJ2-1 | TRBV13 | CASSPTGQETQIINNEQFF | TGTGCCAGCAGCCCCACGGGACAGGAGACGCAAATTATAAACAATGAGCAGTTCTTC
- | TRBD2 | TRBJ2-3 | TRBV6-2/TRBV6-3 | CASSYSGLAGGRTDTRYF | TGTGCCAGCAGTTACTCGGGCCTAGCGGGAGGGCGCACAGATACGCGGTATTTT
- | - | TRBJ2-7 | TRBV7-9 | CASSPGGNQQYF | TGTGCCAGCAGCCCAGGTGGGAATCAGCAGTACTTC
- | - | TRBJ1-2 | TRBV5-1 | CASSELQGYGYTF | TGCGCCAGCAGCGAACTCCAGGGCTATGGCTACACCTTC
- | TRBD2 | TRBJ2-1 | TRBV9 | CASSSSGDSCNEQFF | TGTGCCAGCAGCTCGAGCGGGGACTCCTGCAATGAGCAGTTCTTC
- | - | TRBJ2-7 | TRBV5-1 | CASSLGDLNYNEQYF | TGTGCCAGCAGCTTAGGGGACTTAAACTACAATGAGCAGTACTTC
- | TRBD2 | TRBJ2-7 | TRBV20-1 | CSAPRTSGASSYNEQYF | TGCAGTGCTCCGCGGACTAGCGGGGCGAGCTCCTACAATGAGCAGTACTTC
few | TRBD2 | TRBJ2-1 | TRBV28 | CASRTTAGGNFNEQFF | TGTGCCAGCAGGACAACTGCGGGAGGGAATTTCAATGAGCAGTTCTTC
- | TRBD1 | TRBJ2-5 | TRBV29-1 | CSVGDRAQETQYF | TGCAGCGTTGGGGACAGGGCCCAAGAGACCCAGTACTTC
few | TRBD1 | TRBJ1-5 | TRBV12-3/TRBV12-4 | CASSSDRVNQPQHF | TGTGCCAGCAGTTCCGACAGGGTCAATCAGCCCCAGCATTTT
few | TRBD1 | TRBJ2-7 | TRBV27 | CASSGGVDRTLYEQYF | TGTGCCAGCAGTGGGGGAGTGGACAGGACTCTATACGAGCAGTACTTC
many | TRBD2 | TRBJ2-3 | TRBV6-2/TRBV6-3 | CASSSRLAGTIDTQYF | TGTGCCAGCAGTTCCAGACTAGCGGGAACAATTGATACGCAGTATTTT
- | TRBD1 | TRBJ2-5 | TRBV2 | CAGGGDRGEQYF | TGTGCCGGAGGGGGGGACAGGGGAGAGCAGTACTTC
few | - | TRBJ2-3 | TRBV20-1 | CSARVEGVGDTQYF | TGCAGTGCCCGGGTGGAGGGAGTGGGAGATACGCAGTATTTT
- | TRBD1 | TRBJ1-1 | TRBV20-1 | CSASPTGGGSEAFF | TGCAGTGCTAGTCCGACAGGGGGGGGCTCTGAAGCTTTCTTT
- | - | TRBJ1-2 | TRBV7-3 | CASSLKPGTNYGYTF | TGTGCCAGCAGCTTAAAACCGGGAACTAACTATGGCTACACCTTC
many | TRBD2 | TRBJ2-7 | TRBV20-1 | CSAAPTGLAVSYEQYF | TGCAGTGCCGCCCCCACCGGACTAGCGGTCTCCTACGAGCAGTACTTC
many | - | TRBJ2-5 | TRBV20-1 | CSARDQGTKCVQYF | TGCAGTGCTAGAGATCAAGGGACCAAGTGCGTGCAGTACTTC
few | TRBD1 | TRBJ1-2 | TRBV6-5 | CASSNRGDYGYTF | TGTGCCAGCAGCAACAGGGGGGACTATGGCTACACCTTC
- | - | TRBJ2-3 | TRBV7-8 | CASAQWDTDTQYF | TGTGCCAGCGCCCAATGGGACACAGATACGCAGTATTTT
- | - | TRBJ1-2 | TRBV6-5 | CASSRGWSDGYTF | TGTGCCAGCAGTAGAGGGTGGTCAGATGGCTACACCTTC
few | TRBD1 | TRBJ2-1 | TRBV6-2/TRBV6-3 | CASSPGTGGTLEKFF | TGTGCCAGCAGTCCCGGGACAGGGGGGACCCTCGAAAAGTTCTTC
- | TRBD2 | TRBJ2-5 | TRBV6-2/TRBV6-3 | CASSNGGLAVGTQYF | TGTGCCAGCAGCAATGGGGGACTAGCGGTAGGGACCCAGTACTTC
- | TRBD1 | TRBJ2-1 | TRBV10-3 | CAIRGQGKETQFF | TGTGCCATCAGGGGACAGGGGAAAGAGACCCAGTTCTTC
few | - | TRBJ1-5 | TRBV5-6 | CASSVRRSNQPQHF | TGTGCCAGCAGCGTACGCCGGAGCAATCAGCCCCAGCATTTT
- | - | TRBJ1-1 | TRBV28 | CASRITGSAEAFF | TGTGCCAGCAGAATCACAGGTTCCGCTGAAGCTTTCTTT
many | TRBD2 | TRBJ2-3 | TRBV7-3 | CASSLGGGPTDTQYF | TGTGCCAGCAGCTTGGGCGGGGGTCCCACAGATACGCAGTATTTT
once | - | TRBJ2-7 | TRBV20-1 | CSARGTASYEQYF | TGCAGTGCTAGAGGGACTGCGTCCTACGAGCAGTACTTC
- | - | TRBJ2-5 | TRBV5-1 | CASSLEAVNDGGETQYF | TGCGCCAGCAGCTTGGAGGCGGTCAACGATGGTGGGGAGACCCAGTACTTC
- | - | TRBJ2-1 | TRBV5-1 | CASSLIQGGNEQFF | TGCGCCAGCAGCTTGATCCAGGGAGGCAATGAGCAGTTCTTC
- | - | TRBJ1-2 | TRBV29-1 | CSVDATRLGYGYTF | TGCAGCGTCGACGCGACCCGGCTTGGTTATGGCTACACCTTC